Sequencing of this T cell receptor beta chain was carried out in a study of T-cell reconstitution after alpha-beta-depleted transplantation in children. The germline V gene encodes CDR1 SQVTM and CDR2 ANQGSEA. The CDR3 runs to 12 residues. The V end was cut by 4 bases, the J end by 7 bases, with 14 bases between. Unique molecular identifiers were used to barcode this TCRbeta library. TCRdb used MiXCR to reprocess the PCR reads, holding one entry per CDR3 protein. The data show hundreds of thousands of distinct CDR3 sequences, roughly a tenth seen once. The source was PBMCs from the stem cell graft donor, collected from the stem cell graft. The V gene is TRBV29-1, the J gene TRBJ2-7; D may be TRBD2 (6 bases). This receptor was obtained from a human donor who donated a stem cell graft to a child with acute myeloid leukemia. The DNA of the CDR3 is TGCAGCGTTGGCGGGGCCACCGGGGAGCAGTACTTC. It translates to CSVGGATGEQYF.